The present T cell receptor beta chain was sequenced within a study of tumor-infiltrating lymphocytes in primary liver carcinoma. RNA was extracted from whole blood without cell sorting, alongside germline DNA. The CDR3 is 15 amino acids. Trimming removed 5 bases from V and 4 bases from J, with 15 bases in between. This clonotype was recorded many times. A constant-region primer primed TCR beta cDNA synthesis from about 0.55 ug of total RNA. Libraries covering TCR beta were generated through three nested multiplex PCR rounds (using a slightly modified ARM-PCR). Two initial PCR rounds of 10 to 11 cycles each paired TRBV1-TRBV30 forward primers with a C-beta reverse primer. TCRdb passed the multiplex PCR reads through MiXCR, listing each CDR3 protein once. The sample consists of fewer than 400,000 distinct CDR3 sequences, 45% to 70% of them appearing once.

The V call is TRBV12-3 or TRBV12-4, the J call TRBJ1-5, with D possibly TRBD1 on 6 matching bases. The sequence was obtained from a woman aged 25 to 39 with primary liver carcinoma and hepatitis B virus infection. The sequencing sample was made of peripheral blood. The CDR3 here is CASSLGGGWNQPQHF. CDR3 DNA sequence: TGTGCCAGCAGTCTGGGAGGGGGGTGGAATCAGCCCCAGCATTTT.